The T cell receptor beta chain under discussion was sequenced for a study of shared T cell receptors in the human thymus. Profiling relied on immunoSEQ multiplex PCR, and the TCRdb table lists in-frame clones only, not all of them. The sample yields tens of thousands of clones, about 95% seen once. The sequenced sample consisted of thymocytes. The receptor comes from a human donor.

The CDR3 DNA follows: TGTGCCAGCAGCCTAGAACAACGCATCAGGGATCAGCCCCAGCATTTT. It is translated as CASSLEQRIRDQPQHF. J is TRBJ1-5 and V is TRBV4-2, with D perhaps TRBD1 (5 bases). Trimming stripped 4 bases from V and 5 bases from J, with 18 bases between. The CDR3 totals 16 residues. CDR1 is LGHNA and CDR2 is YNFKEQ in the germline V gene.